These 13 T cell receptor beta chains came from one sample sequenced in a study of shared clonotypes between healthy human individuals. Profiled with immunoSEQ multiplex PCR; TCRdb holds only in-frame clones, not every one. Of about 2,200,000 clones listed, approximately 94% are singletons. It was CD45RO-negative cells, positively selected for CCR7, that made up naive CD8 cells, with terminally differentiated effector memory CD45RA+ cells excluded. The sequencing sample was made of naive CD8+ T cells from PBMCs. These receptors were obtained from a man younger than 35 in good health. Some clones in this sample may be carry-over from other donors' samples.

This chain joins TRBV23-1 and TRBJ1-4; the D is unclear. TRBV23-1 is an ORF, and what it does is uncertain. The CDR3 consists of 13 residues. Trimming shortened V by 9 bases and J by 1 base, and 9 bases separated the two germline ends. The CDR3 sequence: CARWAQTNEKLFF. The CDR3 DNA is TGCGCCAGGTGGGCCCAAACTAATGAAAAACTGTTTTTT.

The chain uses TRBV4-3 and TRBJ2-1; 8 bases match TRBD1. The length of the CDR3 is 20 residues. Germline lookup yields CDR1 LGHNA and CDR2 YSLEER. The V gene end was trimmed by 3 bases and the J gene end by 0 bases; junction bases not matched to a gene: 16. The CDR3 region has the DNA TGCGCCAGCAGCCACCCAGGTCGGGGGACAGGATCAAGCTCCTACAATGAGCAGTTCTTC. Amino acid sequence: CASSHPGRGTGSSSYNEQFF.

The chain recombines TRBV9 with TRBJ1-2; the match to TRBD1 covers 9 bases. The length of the CDR3 is 14 residues. The germline V gene has CDR1 SGDLS and CDR2 YYNGEE. Losses at the gene ends were 7 bases for V and 7 bases for J; bases not matched to a gene: 11. Here the CDR3 DNA reads TGTGCCAGCCACCCCGGGACAGGGAGCCCTGGCTACACCTTC. Protein product: CASHPGTGSPGYTF.

As concerns this clone: Different DNA sequences within this sample yield the same CDR3. V usage is TRBV9 and J usage is TRBJ1-5, with D possibly TRBD1 on 6 matching bases. V was trimmed by 0 bases and J by 0 bases, leaving 7 bases between them. The germline CDR1 and CDR2 sequences are SGDLS and YYNGEE. This CDR3 has 15 residues. CDR3 sequence reads: CASSVAGASNQPQHF. CDR3 coding DNA: TGTGCCAGCAGCGTAGCGGGGGCTAGCAATCAGCCCCAGCATTTT.

The chain joins TRBV9 to TRBJ1-2; D perhaps matches TRBD1 (5 bases). Trimming left V 0 bases short and J 0 bases short, with 9 bases between. CDR3 length: 15 amino acids. CDR1 SGDLS and CDR2 YYNGEE come from the germline V gene. The CDR3 loop is CASSVGDASNYGYTF. The CDR3 nucleotides are TGTGCCAGCAGCGTAGGGGACGCTTCTAACTATGGCTACACCTTC.

V is TRBV6-1 and J is TRBJ2-7, with a tentative D call TRBD2 (6 bases). This CDR3 region has 15 residues. V lost 6 bases and J 1 base, leaving 16 bases between the germline ends. CDR1 and CDR2 from the germline V gene are MNHNS and SASEGT. The CDR3 is CASSRGTATSYEQYF. CDR3 DNA: TGTGCCAGCAGCCGCGGGACTGCCACGTCCTACGAGCAGTACTTC.

This rearrangement joins TRBV6-6 to TRBJ1-3; D remains unclear. This CDR3 comprises 14 residues. The V end was cut by 8 bases, the J end by 0 bases, with 11 bases between. CDR1 is MNHNY, CDR2 SVGAGI, per germline (reference sequence). CDR3 DNA: TGTGCCAGCGGAAGATTGTCCTCTGGAAACACCATATATTTT. Amino acid sequence: CASGRLSSGNTIYF.

The chain recombines TRBV10-3 with TRBJ2-1; 10 bases agree with TRBD2. Germline values: CDR1 ENHRY, CDR2 SYGVKD. The trim removed 0 bases at V and 7 bases at J, leaving 12 bases unmatched. The CDR3 loop spans 18 amino acids. CDR3 sequence reads: CAISESRPASGSTNEQFF. The CDR3 coding sequence is TGTGCCATCAGTGAGTCAAGGCCGGCTAGCGGGAGCACAAATGAGCAGTTCTTC.

V and J are TRBV28 and TRBJ2-1; D gene ambiguous. Trimming shortened V by 5 bases and J by 12 bases, and 17 bases separated the two germline ends. Germline CDR1 and CDR2: MDHEN and SYDVKM. This CDR3 comprises 13 residues. The CDR3 DNA sequence: TGTGCCAGCAGTCCCATCCGGTACCCGGGGCAGTTCTTC. Translation: CASSPIRYPGQFF.

The CDR3 DNA sequence: TGTGCCAGCAGTTCCCGCGTCGAGGGGGCGGGGGGCTACACCTTC. This translates into CASSSRVEGAGGYTF. This chain links TRBV27 with TRBJ1-2; 7 bases agree with TRBD1. The V gene's germline CDR1 is MNHEY and CDR2 SMNVEV (reference sequence). The ends lost 4 bases at V and 8 bases at J; junction bases unmatched: 13. CDR3 size: 15 residues.

The V call is TRBV14, the J call TRBJ1-1; 10 nucleotides align to TRBD1. This CDR3 is built from 15 residues. V lost 5 bases and J lost 5; bases outside the gene matches: 8. Germline values: CDR1 SGHDN, CDR2 FVKESK. CDR3 sequence: CASSGRQGAWTEAFF. The CDR3 DNA is TGTGCCAGCAGCGGGAGACAGGGGGCGTGGACTGAAGCTTTCTTT.

V gene TRBV11-3 combines with J gene TRBJ2-1; TRBD2 is a possible D gene (6 bases). Trimming took 3 bases from V and 2 from J, leaving 11 bases between them. Germline assignment: CDR1 SGHNT and CDR2 YENEEA. The CDR3 has 15 amino acids. For the CDR3, the DNA is TGTGCCAGCAGCTTCGGGCGGGGTACCTACAATGAGCAGTTCTTC. This translates into CASSFGRGTYNEQFF. The full variable domain, its missing parts supplied by reference TRBV11-3 and TRBJ2-1, is EAGVVQSPRYKIIEKKQPVAFWCNPISGHNTLYWYLQNLGQGPELLIRYENEEAVDDSQLPKDRFSAERLKGVDSTLKIQPAELGDSAVYLCASSFGRGTYNEQFFGPGTRLTVL.

CDR3 sequence (DNA): TGTGCCAGCAGCCCGCCCGATATTAACTATGGCTACACCTTC. Translation gives CASSPPDINYGYTF. The J gene is TRBJ1-2, the V gene TRBV7-9; D not resolved. CDR3 length equals 14 residues. Germline-derived CDR1 and CDR2 are SEHNR and FQNEAQ (reference sequence). V lost 5 bases, J lost 1 base, and 11 bases lay in between.